The rows below give T cell receptor beta chains drawn from one sample of a study of blood T cells in healthy people across ages. TCRdb re-derived calls from the 5' RACE reads in MiXCR, one entry per CDR3 protein. The sample lists hundreds of thousands of distinct CDR3 sequences; 24% were seen once. These data were also reused for a study on T cells of mothers and their children.

The sequencing input was blood. The source is a boy aged 5-17 years in good health. Each CDR3 is given with its conserved first and last residue. Each record gives: clone size, V gene, J gene, CDR3 protein. Expanded clones are given a class, and other clones once, few, many or no size at all.

clone size: few; V gene: TRBV20-1; J gene: TRBJ2-7; CDR3 protein: CSARDPRRGGTYEQYF
clone size: NA; V gene: TRBV5-1; J gene: TRBJ1-4; CDR3 protein: CASSLAPQGANEKLFF
clone size: NA; V gene: TRBV21-1; J gene: TRBJ2-5; CDR3 protein: CASSNPHRAETQYF
clone size: once; V gene: TRBV28; J gene: TRBJ2-1; CDR3 protein: CASSQLPQGLPGYNEQFF
clone size: few; V gene: TRBV7-8; J gene: TRBJ1-2; CDR3 protein: CASSLAGGQGSYGYTF
clone size: NA; V gene: TRBV7-2; J gene: TRBJ2-5; CDR3 protein: CASSFAGTGGSETQYF
clone size: NA; V gene: TRBV7-8; J gene: TRBJ2-3; CDR3 protein: CASSLTRPGGPSTDTQYF
clone size: NA; V gene: TRBV29-1; J gene: TRBJ2-3; CDR3 protein: CSVEDNTDTQYF
clone size: few; V gene: TRBV27; J gene: TRBJ2-1; CDR3 protein: CASISEGTSGFNEQFF
clone size: NA; V gene: TRBV5-6; J gene: TRBJ2-6; CDR3 protein: CASSEPQGLDSGANVLTF
clone size: NA; V gene: TRBV6-5; J gene: TRBJ2-5; CDR3 protein: CASSRGRSLETQYF
clone size: NA; V gene: TRBV11-2; J gene: TRBJ2-1; CDR3 protein: CASSFIAGGYNEQFF
clone size: few; V gene: TRBV12-3/TRBV12-4; J gene: NA; CDR3 protein: CASSFGGQVAEQYF
clone size: many; V gene: TRBV7-2; J gene: TRBJ1-2; CDR3 protein: CASSLNRVDGYTF
clone size: NA; V gene: TRBV28; J gene: TRBJ2-5; CDR3 protein: CASSERGPGETQYF
clone size: NA; V gene: TRBV5-5; J gene: TRBJ2-5; CDR3 protein: CASSEGQFGVEETQYF
clone size: few; V gene: TRBV7-9; J gene: TRBJ2-5; CDR3 protein: CASSFFGTGLHQETQYF
clone size: NA; V gene: TRBV28; J gene: TRBJ2-7; CDR3 protein: CASRISPEESYEQYF
clone size: NA; V gene: TRBV25-1; J gene: TRBJ1-6; CDR3 protein: CASSDQRTGGNSPLHF
clone size: NA; V gene: TRBV12-3/TRBV12-4; J gene: TRBJ2-5; CDR3 protein: CASSPGQGAMETQYF
clone size: NA; V gene: TRBV4-1; J gene: TRBJ1-1; CDR3 protein: CASSHPDSGGGTEAFF
clone size: few; V gene: TRBV5-1; J gene: TRBJ2-1; CDR3 protein: CASEQGGSYNEQFF
clone size: NA; V gene: TRBV12-3/TRBV12-4; J gene: TRBJ2-3; CDR3 protein: CASSLLGGFSTDTQYF
clone size: NA; V gene: TRBV5-1; J gene: TRBJ2-3; CDR3 protein: CASSPLEDTQYF
clone size: NA; V gene: TRBV7-9; J gene: TRBJ1-1; CDR3 protein: CAGSLTGGWTEAFF
clone size: NA; V gene: TRBV4-2; J gene: TRBJ1-5; CDR3 protein: CASSQYFTGQNQPQHF
clone size: NA; V gene: TRBV6-6; J gene: TRBJ1-2; CDR3 protein: CASSLGPLGGYTF
clone size: NA; V gene: TRBV5-1; J gene: TRBJ2-7; CDR3 protein: CASSLSGSVGEQYF
clone size: NA; V gene: TRBV4-1; J gene: TRBJ2-6; CDR3 protein: CASSQRQLTGANVLTF
clone size: NA; V gene: TRBV29-1; J gene: TRBJ2-2; CDR3 protein: CSVRLVPMTTGELFF
clone size: NA; V gene: TRBV9; J gene: NA; CDR3 protein: CASSPHPGLAGTFYEQYF
clone size: many; V gene: TRBV4-3; J gene: TRBJ1-1; CDR3 protein: CASSQEPVMNTEAFF